The next 5 T cell receptor beta chains were all read from a single sample in a study of PD-1 blockade in classical Hodgkin lymphoma. The data were produced by immunoSEQ multiplex PCR, yet TCRdb's version contains in-frame clones alone and is incomplete. There are 57,000 or so clones in the sample; about 85% occur only once, and more than 8% lies in the top ten. Time point described: cycle 4 day 1 (C4D1), after 6 weeks of nivolumab. Autologous stem cell transplantation was followed by relapse in every patient, and brentuximab vedotin exposure varied. Sequencing was performed on peripheral blood mononuclear cells (PBMCs), taken before the fourth cycle of nivolumab. The receptors here all came from a human donor with classical Hodgkin lymphoma.

This clone occurred once. The CDR3 nucleotides are TGTGCCAGCAGCTTAGGAACAGTTAATAATTCACCCCTCCACTTT. This gives the protein CASSLGTVNNSPLHF. This rearrangement joins TRBV7-6 to TRBJ1-6; D remains ambiguous. This CDR3 has 15 residues. Trimming cost V 1 base and J 5 bases, with 9 bases left between them. Germline assignment: CDR1 SGHVS and CDR2 FNYEAQ.

The V call is TRBV30, the J call TRBJ1-1; 8 nucleotides align to TRBD1. The germline CDR1 and CDR2 sequences are GTSNPN and SVGIG (reference sequence). The CDR3 extends over 14 amino acids. V gave up 4 bases and J gave up 0 bases; unmatched junction bases: 4. The CDR3 reads CAWTGGTMNTEAFF. DNA for the CDR3: TGTGCCTGGACAGGGGGCACGATGAACACTGAAGCTTTCTTT.

This chain uses TRBV5-1 with TRBJ2-5; no reliable D call. Per germline, CDR1 SGHRS and CDR2 YFSETQ. This CDR3 has 14 amino acids. The germline V and J ends were trimmed by 0 bases and 1 base, with 7 bases remaining between them. DNA for the CDR3: TGCGCCAGCAGCTTGGGCCAGGTCCAAGAGACCCAGTACTTC. Encoded protein: CASSLGQVQETQYF.

This clone came up once. V and J are TRBV5-4 and TRBJ2-7, with a weak D call TRBD2 (5 bases). Germline values: CDR1 SGHNT, CDR2 YYREEE (reference sequence). The V end lost 4 bases, the J end lost 3 bases, and 17 bases lay between the germline ends. The length of the CDR3 is 15 residues. As DNA, the CDR3 is TGTGCCAGCAGCAGTAGCGCCGGCCTACTCTACGAGCAGTACTTC. Protein product: CASSSSAGLLYEQYF.

The V and J genes are TRBV2 and TRBJ1-2; 10 nucleotides align to TRBD1. Germline V gene sequence: CDR1 SNHLY, CDR2 FYNNEI. V gave up 7 bases and J gave up 6 bases; unmatched junction bases: 5. This CDR3 comprises 13 residues. In nucleotides, the CDR3 is TGTGCCAGCATCCGACAGGGGGCGCATGGCTACACCTTC. As protein: CASIRQGAHGYTF.